The TCR beta chain under discussion was sequenced for a study of cytomegalovirus exposure and HLA in healthy donors. As to this clone: Other DNA sequences of this sample code for an identical CDR3.

The PCR was carried out with 60 Vbeta primers and 13 Jbeta primers. Repertoires were generated with immunoSEQ multiplex PCR, while TCRdb's copy carries only in-frame clones and drops some. This table lists about 200,000 clones. The CDR3 loop spans 15 amino acids. Looked up from germline, CDR1 is SGHRS and CDR2 is YFSETQ. J gave up 2 bases and V 4 bases, and 5 bases lay outside the gene matches. The V and J genes are TRBV5-1 and TRBJ1-1, with TRBD1 identical over 10 bases. Sequenced material: PBMCs. This receptor was taken from a girl aged 2 to 9 in good health and CMV-seropositive. CDR3: CASSRGQGENTEAFF. CDR3 nucleotide sequence: TGCGCCAGCAGCAGAGGACAGGGGGAAAACACTGAAGCTTTCTTT.